This T cell receptor (beta chain) was recovered during a study of lymphopenia after photon versus proton radiotherapy. Clones were sequenced by immunoSEQ multiplex PCR, and TCRdb holds only the in-frame ones, with some missing. The table lists some 26,000 clones, 80% to 85% of them singletons. Regarding the study as a whole: Only patients who died were analyzed for survival; proton advantage is unproven. Post-nadir TCR diversity decline inversely tracked overall survival among those who died. Relative stability marked proton patients; photon patients lost diversity and naive cells. After lymphocyte nadir, photon-treated repertoires showed oligoclonal expansion, especially CD8+ Temra.

The CDR3 is 12 residues long. V lost 2 bases and J 2 bases, leaving 1 base between the germline ends. Germline CDR1 is SGDLS and CDR2 is YYNGEE. As concerns this clone: Its antigen is still unknown.

The chain couples TRBV9 to TRBJ2-2; D unresolved. Sequencing used peripheral blood, obtained from a patient treated with photon-based radiotherapy. This receptor was obtained from a woman aged 45 to 65 with pancreatic cancer. DNA for the CDR3: TGTGCCAGCAGCGTCAACACCGGGGAGCTGTTTTTT. Translation: CASSVNTGELFF.